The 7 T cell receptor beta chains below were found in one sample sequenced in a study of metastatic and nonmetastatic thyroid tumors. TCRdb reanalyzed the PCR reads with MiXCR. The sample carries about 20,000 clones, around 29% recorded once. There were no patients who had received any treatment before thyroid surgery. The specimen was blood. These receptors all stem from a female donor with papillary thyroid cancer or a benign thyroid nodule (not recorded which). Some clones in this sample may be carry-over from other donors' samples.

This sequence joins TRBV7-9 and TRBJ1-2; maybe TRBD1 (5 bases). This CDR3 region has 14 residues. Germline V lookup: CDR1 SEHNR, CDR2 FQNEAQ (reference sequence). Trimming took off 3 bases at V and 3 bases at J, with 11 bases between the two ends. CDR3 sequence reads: CASSFLDSYYGYTF. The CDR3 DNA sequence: TGTGCCAGCAGCTTTTTAGACAGCTACTATGGCTACACCTTC. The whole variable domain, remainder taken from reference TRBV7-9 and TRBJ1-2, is DTGVSQNPRHKITKRGQNVTFRCDPISEHNRLYWYRQTLGQGPEFLTYFQNEAQLEKSRLLSDRFSAERPKGSFSTLEIQRTEQGDSAMYLCASSFLDSYYGYTFGSGTRLTVV.

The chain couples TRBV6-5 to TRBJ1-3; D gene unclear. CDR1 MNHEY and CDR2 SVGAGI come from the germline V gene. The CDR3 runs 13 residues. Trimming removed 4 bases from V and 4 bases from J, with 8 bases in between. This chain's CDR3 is CASSWVRGNTIYF. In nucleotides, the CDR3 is TGTGCCAGCAGTTGGGTGCGAGGAAACACCATATATTTT.

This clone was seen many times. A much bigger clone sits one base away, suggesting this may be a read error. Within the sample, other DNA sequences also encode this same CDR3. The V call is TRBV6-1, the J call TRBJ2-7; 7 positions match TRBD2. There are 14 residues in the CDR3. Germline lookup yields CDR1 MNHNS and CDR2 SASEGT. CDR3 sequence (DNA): TGTGCCAGTACGATGGCGGGAGTCGTCTACGAGCAATACTTC. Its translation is CASTMAGVVYEQYF.

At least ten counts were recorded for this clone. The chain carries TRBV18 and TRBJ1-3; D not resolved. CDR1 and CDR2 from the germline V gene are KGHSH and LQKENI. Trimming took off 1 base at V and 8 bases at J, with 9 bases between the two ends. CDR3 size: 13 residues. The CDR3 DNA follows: TGTGCCAGCTCACCACAAATCTTAGACACCATATATTTT. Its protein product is CASSPQILDTIYF.

CDR3: CAWSVGFRVGGEQYF. CDR3 coding DNA: TGTGCCTGGAGTGTTGGGTTTAGAGTAGGGGGCGAGCAGTACTTC. This chain uses TRBV30 with TRBJ2-7; D might be TRBD1 (6 bases). There are 15 residues in the CDR3. Germline V gene sequence: CDR1 GTSNPN, CDR2 SVGIG (reference sequence). Trimming took off 0 bases at V and 6 bases at J, with 18 bases between the two ends. Full variable domain (remainder filled in from reference TRBV30 and TRBJ2-7): SQTIHQWPATLVQPVGSPLSLECTVEGTSNPNLYWYRQAAGRGLQLLFYSVGIGQISSEVPQNLSASRPQDRQFILSSKKLLLSDSGFYLCAWSVGFRVGGEQYFGPGTRLTVT.

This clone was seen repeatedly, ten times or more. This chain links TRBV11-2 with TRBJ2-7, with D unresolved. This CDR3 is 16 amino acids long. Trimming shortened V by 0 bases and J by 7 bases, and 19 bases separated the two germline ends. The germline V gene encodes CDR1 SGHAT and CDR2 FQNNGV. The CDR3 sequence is CASSLENGPLSWEQYF. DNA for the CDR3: TGTGCCAGCAGCTTAGAAAACGGGCCACTGTCTTGGGAGCAGTACTTC.

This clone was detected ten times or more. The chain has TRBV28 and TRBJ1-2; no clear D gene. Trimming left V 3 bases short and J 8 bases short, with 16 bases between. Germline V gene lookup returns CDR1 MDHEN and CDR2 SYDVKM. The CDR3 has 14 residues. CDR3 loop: CASSLRVGVRGYTF. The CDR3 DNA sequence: TGTGCCAGCAGTTTGAGGGTGGGAGTTCGGGGCTACACCTTC.